This TCR beta chain comes out of a study of blood T cells in healthy people across ages. Study-level information: T cells yielded about one barcoded beta molecule per two cells through template switching. Findings and caveats of the study: Diversity figures derived from one million T cells were judged to underestimate the true value. It was found that TCR beta diversity correlated strongly with the percentage of naive T cells.

This clonotype turned up a few times. Its antigen remains unknown. Primers used in a second PCR of about 6 to 11 cycles were a sample-barcoded 5' primer and a J-beta primer mix. TCRdb called the 5' RACE reads again in MiXCR, with one record for every CDR3 protein. The profile covers about 580,000 distinct CDR3 sequences, with 47% appearing a single time and around 24% taken by the ten largest. The receptor was derived from an elderly man in good health. Source material: blood.

The DNA of the CDR3 is TGCGCCAGCAGCCAAGGAGAAGGGGCGCAGTATTTT. It codes for CASSQGEGAQYF. This chain connects TRBV4-3 to TRBJ2-3; the D gene is possibly TRBD1 (5 bases). Looked up from germline, CDR1 is LGHNA and CDR2 is YSLEER. V was shortened by 1 base and J by 10 bases, with 9 bases between the two germline ends. CDR3 size: 12 residues.